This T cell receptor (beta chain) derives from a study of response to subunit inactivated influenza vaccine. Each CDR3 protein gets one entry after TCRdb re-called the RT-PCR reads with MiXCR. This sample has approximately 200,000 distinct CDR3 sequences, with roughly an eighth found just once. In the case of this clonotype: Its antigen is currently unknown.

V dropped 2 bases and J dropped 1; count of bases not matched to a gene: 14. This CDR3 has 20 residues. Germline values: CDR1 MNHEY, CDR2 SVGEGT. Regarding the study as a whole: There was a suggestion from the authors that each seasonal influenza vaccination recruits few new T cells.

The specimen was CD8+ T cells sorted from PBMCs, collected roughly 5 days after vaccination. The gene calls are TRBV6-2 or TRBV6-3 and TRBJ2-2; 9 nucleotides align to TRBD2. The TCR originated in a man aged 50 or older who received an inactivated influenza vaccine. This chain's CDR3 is CASSYTPGYLREGNTGELFF. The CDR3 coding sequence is TGTGCCAGCAGTTACACCCCTGGGTATTTGCGGGAGGGGAACACCGGGGAGCTGTTTTTT.